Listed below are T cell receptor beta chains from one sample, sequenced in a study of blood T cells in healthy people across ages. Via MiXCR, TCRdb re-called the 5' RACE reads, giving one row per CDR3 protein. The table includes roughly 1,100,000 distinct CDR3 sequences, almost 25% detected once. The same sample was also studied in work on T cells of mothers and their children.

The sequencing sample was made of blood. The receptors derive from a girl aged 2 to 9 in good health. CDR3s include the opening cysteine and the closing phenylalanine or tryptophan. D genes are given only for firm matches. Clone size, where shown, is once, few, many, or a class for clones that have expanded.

DNA: TGCAGCGTTCCCTGGCAAACAGGGAGGAGGGGTGAAGCTTTCTTT; CDR3: CSVPWQTGRRGEAFF; V: TRBV29-1; D: NA; J: TRBJ1-1; size: NA
DNA: TGTGCCAGCAGTCCAGCGGGAGTGGGGTACAATGAGCAGTTCTTC; CDR3: CASSPAGVGYNEQFF; V: TRBV6-2/TRBV6-3; D: TRBD2; J: TRBJ2-1; size: NA
DNA: TGTGCCAGCAGTTCAGGAAATCCTTGGATGGTAAACGAGCAGTACTTC; CDR3: CASSSGNPWMVNEQYF; V: TRBV27; D: NA; J: TRBJ2-7; size: NA
DNA: TGCAGTGCTAGGACCTCAAGCGGAACCCGCACAGATACGCAGTATTTT; CDR3: CSARTSSGTRTDTQYF; V: TRBV20-1; D: NA; J: TRBJ2-3; size: NA
DNA: TGTGCCATCAGTGACGAACAGGGGGGGCGCGAAAAACTGTTTTTT; CDR3: CAISDEQGGREKLFF; V: TRBV10-3; D: TRBD1; J: TRBJ1-4; size: NA
DNA: TGCAGCGTGCGGGCCCACACGGGGGAGAATGAGCAGTTCTTC; CDR3: CSVRAHTGENEQFF; V: TRBV29-1; D: NA; J: TRBJ2-1; size: few
DNA: TGTGCCAGCAGCTTATTGTCACAGGTCGGCGGGGTTCGGGGCTACACCTTC; CDR3: CASSLLSQVGGVRGYTF; V: TRBV13; D: NA; J: TRBJ1-2; size: NA
DNA: TGCAGTGCTGGGACTAGCGGGAGGTACTTGGATGAGCAGTTCTTC; CDR3: CSAGTSGRYLDEQFF; V: TRBV20-1; D: TRBD2; J: TRBJ2-1; size: few
DNA: TGTGCCAGCACCCCGGTTGAGGGGACCTACGAGCAGTACTTC; CDR3: CASTPVEGTYEQYF; V: TRBV28; D: NA; J: TRBJ2-7; size: NA
DNA: TGCAGTGCTAGGGAGGCTGAAGCGGGAGCCTACGAGCAGTACTTC; CDR3: CSAREAEAGAYEQYF; V: TRBV20-1; D: TRBD2; J: TRBJ2-7; size: NA
DNA: TGTGCCAGCAGTTTTTTTCCGTCCGCGGAGGAGCAGTACTTC; CDR3: CASSFFPSAEEQYF; V: TRBV27; D: NA; J: TRBJ2-7; size: few
DNA: TGCGCCAGCAGCCAAGAAGCGGGCGCACCAGCGCAGTACTTC; CDR3: CASSQEAGAPAQYF; V: TRBV4-3; D: NA; J: TRBJ2-5; size: NA
DNA: TGCAGCGTTGAAGATGGCCTATACGGGACAGCTTACAATGAGCAGTTCTTC; CDR3: CSVEDGLYGTAYNEQFF; V: TRBV29-1; D: TRBD1; J: TRBJ2-1; size: NA
DNA: TGCAGTGCTAGAGAGCGGGACAGGGTATTAGATATGGGCTACACCTTC; CDR3: CSARERDRVLDMGYTF; V: TRBV20-1; D: TRBD1; J: TRBJ1-2; size: few
DNA: TGTGCCAGCAGTTTAGGGGGAGATTTACAGCCCCAGCATTTT; CDR3: CASSLGGDLQPQHF; V: TRBV27; D: NA; J: TRBJ1-5; size: NA
DNA: TGCGCCAGCCGGGACAGCTCGGGAGAGACCCAGTACTTC; CDR3: CASRDSSGETQYF; V: TRBV5-1; D: TRBD1; J: TRBJ2-5; size: NA
DNA: TGCAGTGCTTTCCAGCGGGGGGGGGGCGATGAGCAGTTCTTC; CDR3: CSAFQRGGGDEQFF; V: TRBV20-1; D: TRBD2; J: TRBJ2-1; size: many
DNA: TGTGCCAGCAGCCCCCTGGGGAGCGGGGGCTACGAGCAGTACTTC; CDR3: CASSPLGSGGYEQYF; V: TRBV7-6; D: TRBD2; J: TRBJ2-7; size: NA
DNA: TGTGCCACCAGCGGAGATCGACTAGCGGGGGACAATGAGCAGTTCTTC; CDR3: CATSGDRLAGDNEQFF; V: TRBV15; D: TRBD2; J: TRBJ2-1; size: few
DNA: TGTGCCAGCAGCTCCCAAGCGGGGACTAGCTCCTACGAGCAGTACTTC; CDR3: CASSSQAGTSSYEQYF; V: TRBV7-2; D: TRBD2; J: TRBJ2-7; size: few
DNA: TGTGCCAGCAGCCTAGAGCGGGCCTCCTACAATGAGCAGTTCTTC; CDR3: CASSLERASYNEQFF; V: TRBV28; D: NA; J: TRBJ2-1; size: few
DNA: TGTGCCAGCAGCCGAAGGGTTTTAGACAATGAGCAGTTCTTC; CDR3: CASSRRVLDNEQFF; V: TRBV3-1; D: NA; J: TRBJ2-1; size: NA
DNA: TGTGCCAGCAGGAGGGGACGGAATAATGAAAAACTGTTTTTT; CDR3: CASRRGRNNEKLFF; V: TRBV7-8; D: NA; J: TRBJ1-4; size: few
DNA: TGCGCCAGCAGCCGGACAGGTGTATTCTACGAGCAGTACTTC; CDR3: CASSRTGVFYEQYF; V: TRBV5-1; D: TRBD1; J: TRBJ2-7; size: NA
DNA: TGCGCCAGCAGACTGACCGGGACCCTCTACGAGCAGTACTTC; CDR3: CASRLTGTLYEQYF; V: TRBV5-1; D: NA; J: TRBJ2-7; size: few
DNA: TGCAGCAAGACAGTCCAAGAGACCCAGTACTTC; CDR3: CSKTVQETQYF; V: TRBV29-1; D: NA; J: TRBJ2-5; size: few
DNA: TGTGCCAGCAGTTTGTCGGGGGTCGGGGAGCCCACGGGGGAGCTGTTTTTT; CDR3: CASSLSGVGEPTGELFF; V: TRBV28; D: NA; J: TRBJ2-2; size: few
DNA: TGTGCCAGCAGCCACGCAGGGGGCGGTGAAAAACTGTTTTTT; CDR3: CASSHAGGGEKLFF; V: TRBV14; D: TRBD1; J: TRBJ1-4; size: NA
DNA: TGTGCCAGCGGACCCCTGATCGAGACCCAGTACTTC; CDR3: CASGPLIETQYF; V: TRBV25-1; D: NA; J: TRBJ2-5; size: few